This T cell receptor (beta chain) originates from a study of molecular identifiers for immune sequencing clone quantification. Naive CD8 T cells were sorted as CD8+CD4-CCR7+CD45RA+. Trimming pared 8 bases from V and 9 bases from J, leaving 8 bases between. The V gene's germline CDR1 is LNHDA and CDR2 SQIVND (reference sequence). The CDR3 spans 10 residues. Study-level findings and limits: Barcode-sharing identical TCR molecules could underestimate highly expanded clone sizes.

This clonotype has just a few counts. The antigen is undetermined. TCRdb re-called the PCR reads with MiXCR, one entry per CDR3 protein. The sample has 45,000 to 55,000 distinct CDR3 sequences; 36% are singletons. This TCR derives from a human donor in good health. Some libraries in this study had Jurkat cell RNA spiked in. The chain recombines TRBV19 with TRBJ2-1; D uncertain. Sequencing was performed on naive CD8+ T cells from blood, with Jurkat cell RNA spiked in. Subset defined: FACS-sorted CD8+CD4-CCR7+CD45RA+ naive T cells. The CDR3 nucleotides are TGTGCCAGTTCTTCCGGTGAGCAGTTCTTC. It yields the protein CASSSGEQFF.